This passage covers 12 T cell receptor beta chains from one sample sequenced in a study of cytomegalovirus exposure and HLA in healthy donors. Libraries were prepared by immunoSEQ multiplex PCR; TCRdb keeps only in-frame clonotypes and omits some of them. The table includes tens of thousands of clones, 91% detected once. Sequencing input: PBMCs. The receptors derive from a man between 18 and 29 years old in good health and CMV-seronegative.

The J gene is TRBJ1-1, the V gene TRBV4-2; D perhaps matches TRBD1 (5 bases). With 2 bases removed from V and 7 bases from J, the gap between germline ends came to 17 bases. This CDR3 comprises 15 residues. Germline V gene sequence: CDR1 LGHNA, CDR2 YNFKEQ. DNA of the CDR3: TGTGCCAGCAGCCAACAGTCGATGCAGGGAGGTGAAGCTTTCTTT. Its translation: CASSQQSMQGGEAFF.

J is TRBJ1-5 and V is TRBV18; D possibly corresponds to TRBD1 (5 bases). Trimming took 4 bases from V and 8 from J, leaving 15 bases between them. Germline CDR1 is KGHSH and CDR2 is LQKENI. This CDR3 is built from 14 residues. The CDR3 DNA sequence: TGTGCCAGCTCACAAGGAAAAGGGGTTGAGCCCCAGCATTTT. Translating gives CASSQGKGVEPQHF.

The rearrangement joins TRBV7-2 to TRBJ1-5; D not resolved. Trimming left V 5 bases short and J 3 bases short, with 5 bases between. The CDR3 runs to 12 residues. The germline V gene has CDR1 SGHTA and CDR2 FQGNSA. CDR3 sequence reads: CASSPYNQPQHF. The CDR3 DNA reads as TGTGCCAGCAGCCCCTACAATCAGCCCCAGCATTTT.

This CDR3 is CASSPPQAFSGNTIYF. CDR3 DNA sequence: TGTGCCAGCAGCCCTCCCCAGGCCTTCTCTGGAAACACCATATATTTT. The genes are TRBV2 and TRBJ1-3; D uncertain. The CDR3 contains 16 residues. Trimming took off 6 bases at V and 0 bases at J, with 15 bases between the two ends. The V gene's germline CDR1 is SNHLY and CDR2 FYNNEI.

This clone appeared a single time. The chain uses TRBV6-6 and TRBJ2-7, with 8 bases matching TRBD2. This CDR3 contains 14 residues. J lost 4 bases, V lost 0 bases, and 2 bases had no gene match. Germline CDR1 is MNHNY and CDR2 is SVGAGI (reference sequence). CDR3 DNA sequence: TGTGCCAGCAGTTACTCTAGCGGGACTTACGAGCAGTACTTC. It is translated as CASSYSSGTYEQYF.

The chain links TRBV27 to TRBJ2-1, with TRBD2 matching 9 bases. Germline V gives CDR1 MNHEY, CDR2 SMNVEV (reference sequence). The CDR3 extends over 16 amino acids. The trim removed 6 bases at V and 9 bases at J, leaving 15 bases unmatched. CDR3 sequence (DNA): TGTGCCAGCAGCGAACTAGCGGGTGGAGGGTTGGGTGAGCAGTTCTTC. Translating gives CASSELAGGGLGEQFF.

This clone was observed a handful of times. This chain uses TRBV28 with TRBJ2-3, with 10 bases identical to TRBD1. The CDR3 has 15 residues. CDR1 is MDHEN and CDR2 is SYDVKM in the germline V gene. J was trimmed by 4 bases and V by 5 bases; bases with no gene match: 6. CDR3 protein: CASSARTGGSDTQYF. The CDR3 DNA reads TGTGCCAGCAGTGCCAGGACAGGGGGGTCAGATACGCAGTATTTT.

This clone was found a few times. The chain links TRBV5-1 to TRBJ2-2; TRBD2 might be the D (5 bases). The germline V gene encodes CDR1 SGHRS and CDR2 YFSETQ. Trimming took off 4 bases at V and 1 base at J, with 11 bases between the two ends. There are 15 residues in the CDR3. CDR3 sequence: CASSVPSGNTGELFF. The CDR3 DNA sequence: TGCGCCAGCAGCGTACCAAGCGGGAACACCGGGGAGCTGTTTTTT.

The chain joins TRBV28 to TRBJ1-3, with TRBD1 identical over 9 bases. Trimming removed 6 bases from V and 2 bases from J; junction bases left unmatched: 14. From germline, CDR1 is MDHEN and CDR2 SYDVKM. CDR3 length equals 18 residues. The CDR3 reads CASRWTGEDRITGNTIYF. In DNA, the CDR3 is TGTGCCAGCAGATGGACAGGGGAAGATAGAATTACTGGAAACACCATATATTTT.

The chain uses TRBV11-2 and TRBJ2-1; weak D call: TRBD2 (5 bases). The CDR3 covers 13 residues. Germline lookup yields CDR1 SGHAT and CDR2 FQNNGV. Trimming left V 3 bases short and J 10 bases short, with 13 bases between. The CDR3 bases are TGTGCCAGCAGCTTCCCGGGGTCGTCGGAGCAGTTCTTC. This encodes CASSFPGSSEQFF.

This clone was observed once. The V and J genes are TRBV27 and TRBJ2-7, with 10 bases that match TRBD2. The CDR3 is made up of 14 amino acids. CDR1 is MNHEY, CDR2 SMNVEV, per germline (reference sequence). V lost 3 bases to trimming and J lost 2 bases; unmatched junction nucleotides: 1. CDR3 sequence reads: CASSFLAGAYEQYF. The CDR3 DNA reads TGTGCCAGCAGTTTTCTAGCGGGGGCCTACGAGCAGTACTTC.

The rearrangement joins TRBV30 to TRBJ2-2; possible D gene TRBD2, 6 bases. Germline assignment: CDR1 GTSNPN and CDR2 SVGIG (reference sequence). The length of the CDR3 is 15 residues. Trimming took off 0 bases at V and 1 base at J, with 9 bases between the two ends. This chain's CDR3 is CAWSVPGENTGELFF. Written as DNA, the CDR3 is TGTGCCTGGAGTGTACCGGGGGAGAACACCGGGGAGCTGTTTTTT.